Listed below are T cell receptor beta chains from one sample, sequenced in a study of siplizumab effects on memory and regulatory T cells. The protocol was immunoSEQ multiplex PCR, while the TCRdb copy is restricted to in-frame clones and leaves out a portion. The sample has more than 60,000 clones; nearly 98% are singletons. The sample consisted of naive CD8+ T cells sorted from blood. The receptors were gathered from a human donor in good health. Each CDR3 is given with its conserved first and last residue. D genes are given only for firm matches.

>TRBV7-9|TRBD1|TRBJ1-1
CASSLGTTGDFTEAFF
TGTGCCAGCAGCTTAGGGACGACAGGGGACTTCACTGAAGCTTTCTTT
>TRBV28|TRBD2|TRBJ2-7
CASRRTSGAYEQYF
TGTGCCAGCAGACGGACTAGCGGGGCCTACGAGCAGTACTTC
>TRBV10-3|TRBD2|TRBJ2-3
CAISELAGGQTDTQYF
TGTGCCATCAGTGAACTAGCGGGGGGGCAGACAGATACGCAGTATTTT
>TRBV7-9|.|TRBJ2-1
CASTSPGGPLDEQFF
TGTGCCAGCACTTCCCCCGGGGGCCCCTTAGATGAGCAGTTCTTC
>TRBV16|.|TRBJ1-5
CASSPGTHNQPQHF
TGTGCCAGCAGCCCCGGGACACATAATCAGCCCCAGCATTTT
>TRBV23-1|.|TRBJ1-6
CASKTSGGDNSPLHF
TGCGCCAGCAAGACCTCGGGAGGGGACAATTCACCCCTCCACTTT
>TRBV29-1|.|TRBJ2-3
CSVGGGQGGPDTQYF
TGCAGCGTTGGAGGCGGGCAGGGAGGCCCAGATACGCAGTATTTT
>TRBV7-6|TRBD1|TRBJ2-7
CASSVRDSDYEQYF
TGTGCCAGCAGCGTCCGGGACAGTGACTACGAGCAGTACTTC
>TRBV5-6|.|TRBJ2-1
CASSLGEYEQFF
TGTGCCAGCAGCTTGGGTGAATATGAGCAGTTCTTC
>TRBV19|TRBD1|TRBJ2-7
CASSPSTGGEQYF
TGTGCCAGTAGTCCATCCACAGGGGGCGAGCAGTACTTC
>TRBV5-6|TRBD2|TRBJ2-5
CASSLSTSGGETQYF
TGTGCCAGCAGCTTGTCGACTAGCGGGGGTGAGACCCAGTACTTC
>TRBV19|.|TRBJ1-6
CASSPVDSEISPLHF
TGTGCCAGTAGCCCAGTGGACAGCGAAATTTCACCCCTCCACTTT
>TRBV9|.|TRBJ2-1
CASSSGGVNEQFF
TGTGCCAGCAGCTCCGGCGGGGTGAATGAGCAGTTCTTC
>TRBV7-2|.|TRBJ1-5
CASSLSGQGQGQRAQHF
TGTGCCAGCAGCTTGTCAGGTCAGGGCCAGGGGCAACGAGCCCAGCATTTT